This is a list of T cell receptor beta chains from one sample in a study of cytomegalovirus exposure and HLA in healthy donors. Clones were sequenced by immunoSEQ multiplex PCR, and TCRdb holds only the in-frame ones, with some missing. Altogether under 200,000 clones are present, approximately 83% being singletons, with the ten largest covering roughly 8.8%. Sequencing input: PBMCs. The source is a man aged 18 to 35 in good health and CMV-seropositive. Both conserved end residues are part of each CDR3. D genes are given only for firm matches.

J gene: TRBJ1-4
D gene: -
V gene: TRBV11-2
CDR3 protein: CASSLNGGYSVNEKLFF

J gene: TRBJ2-5
D gene: -
V gene: TRBV18
CDR3 protein: CASSPWAVEETQYF

J gene: TRBJ2-5
D gene: -
V gene: TRBV10-3
CDR3 protein: CATGGPQETQYF

J gene: TRBJ2-7
D gene: -
V gene: TRBV5-6
CDR3 protein: CASSLVSGQYEQYF

J gene: TRBJ2-2
D gene: TRBD1
V gene: TRBV5-1
CDR3 protein: CASSLPQGAHGELFF

J gene: TRBJ1-1
D gene: -
V gene: TRBV4-3
CDR3 protein: CASSRSVSGVNTEAFF

J gene: TRBJ1-3
D gene: -
V gene: TRBV28
CDR3 protein: CASSFVYTIYF

J gene: TRBJ2-3
D gene: -
V gene: TRBV19
CDR3 protein: CASSIQLDMASDTQYF

J gene: TRBJ1-2
D gene: TRBD1
V gene: TRBV7-2
CDR3 protein: CASSLARDSPGYTF

J gene: TRBJ2-5
D gene: TRBD2
V gene: TRBV2
CDR3 protein: CASSETSGGRETQYF

J gene: TRBJ2-3
D gene: TRBD1
V gene: TRBV14
CDR3 protein: CASSLRTGSRTDTQYF

J gene: TRBJ1-2
D gene: -
V gene: TRBV21-1
CDR3 protein: CASGTGAFYGYTF

J gene: TRBJ2-7
D gene: -
V gene: TRBV18
CDR3 protein: CASSPGLREQYF

J gene: TRBJ1-2
D gene: TRBD1
V gene: TRBV2
CDR3 protein: CASSTGAYGYTF

J gene: TRBJ2-5
D gene: TRBD2
V gene: TRBV6-5
CDR3 protein: CASSGEGWGTQYF

J gene: TRBJ1-5
D gene: TRBD1
V gene: TRBV6-5
CDR3 protein: CASKHRGDQPQHF

J gene: TRBJ1-6
D gene: -
V gene: TRBV7-2
CDR3 protein: CASSLPQGSPLHF

J gene: TRBJ2-3
D gene: -
V gene: TRBV15
CDR3 protein: CATSSRLGTDTQYF

J gene: TRBJ2-3
D gene: TRBD1
V gene: TRBV27
CDR3 protein: CASSLGTGGAADTQYF

J gene: TRBJ1-3
D gene: -
V gene: TRBV30
CDR3 protein: CAWRVYGGNTIYF

J gene: TRBJ2-7
D gene: -
V gene: TRBV5-1
CDR3 protein: CASRGAAVPYEQYF

J gene: TRBJ1-2
D gene: -
V gene: TRBV19
CDR3 protein: CASSITPGGYTF

J gene: TRBJ1-1
D gene: TRBD1
V gene: TRBV19
CDR3 protein: CASQDRGLGNTEAFF

J gene: TRBJ1-1
D gene: -
V gene: TRBV6-1
CDR3 protein: CASSSGTPNTEAFF

J gene: TRBJ2-1
D gene: TRBD2
V gene: TRBV7-3
CDR3 protein: CASSRRTSNSNEQFF

J gene: TRBJ2-7
D gene: -
V gene: TRBV6-5
CDR3 protein: CASSKPGLNYEQYF

J gene: TRBJ2-5
D gene: -
V gene: TRBV27
CDR3 protein: CASSCRVFRETQYF

J gene: TRBJ2-7
D gene: -
V gene: TRBV15
CDR3 protein: CATSRDRGTYEQYF

J gene: TRBJ1-6
D gene: -
V gene: TRBV9
CDR3 protein: CASSVDDSSYNSPLHF

J gene: TRBJ2-7
D gene: -
V gene: TRBV30
CDR3 protein: CAWGASYEQYF

J gene: TRBJ1-1
D gene: TRBD1
V gene: TRBV19
CDR3 protein: CASRRQGFSEAFF

J gene: TRBJ1-3
D gene: -
V gene: TRBV4-3
CDR3 protein: CASSQERNLRGTIYF

J gene: TRBJ1-3
D gene: -
V gene: TRBV5-4
CDR3 protein: CASSSPTGVSGNTIYF

J gene: TRBJ2-4
D gene: -
V gene: TRBV11-2
CDR3 protein: CASSTTRGADIQYF

J gene: TRBJ2-5
D gene: TRBD2
V gene: TRBV14
CDR3 protein: CASSPWTSEGQETQYF

J gene: TRBJ1-2
D gene: TRBD1
V gene: TRBV18
CDR3 protein: CASSQDRANYGYTF

J gene: TRBJ2-1
D gene: TRBD2
V gene: TRBV7-9
CDR3 protein: CASSPPTSEHYNEQFF

J gene: TRBJ2-2
D gene: -
V gene: TRBV7-3
CDR3 protein: CASSLRAGAENTGELFF

J gene: TRBJ2-2
D gene: TRBD1
V gene: TRBV13
CDR3 protein: CASSLGGANTGELFF

J gene: TRBJ2-2
D gene: -
V gene: TRBV7-2
CDR3 protein: CASSSYLDAANTGELFF

J gene: TRBJ2-7
D gene: -
V gene: TRBV6-5
CDR3 protein: CASSRTGYEQYF